Listed below are T cell receptor beta chains from one sample, sequenced in a study of blood T cell repertoires in COVID-19. Only in-frame clones appear in the TCRdb table, and some are missing; sequencing was by immunoSEQ multiplex PCR. The profile shows a few hundred thousand clones, 75% to 90% of them singletons. Source material: PBMCs or T cells enriched from blood (not recorded which). Receptors originate from a woman between 35 and 50 years old who had recovered from COVID-19. The CDR3 runs from the conserved cysteine through the conserved F or W. A D gene is named only where the DNA matches it firmly. Not all rows give a size; the values are once, few, many and, for expanded clones, a class.

J gene | D gene | clone size | V gene | CDR3 protein | CDR3 DNA
TRBJ1-5 | - | - | TRBV15 | CATSRDGRVREPQHF | TGTGCCACCAGCAGAGACGGCAGGGTTAGGGAGCCCCAGCATTTT
TRBJ2-5 | - | - | TRBV5-6 | CASSFIDYLYQETQYF | TGTGCCAGCAGCTTTATAGACTACCTATACCAAGAGACCCAGTACTTC
TRBJ2-6 | TRBD1 | - | TRBV27 | CASSFRPGGWTGANVLTF | TGTGCCAGCAGTTTTCGGCCAGGGGGATGGACTGGGGCCAACGTCCTGACTTTC
TRBJ2-7 | TRBD2 | - | TRBV4-1 | CASSRFVAGSSYEQYF | TGCGCCAGCAGCCGTTTCGTAGCGGGGAGCTCCTACGAGCAGTACTTC
TRBJ2-5 | TRBD2 | - | TRBV3-1/TRBV3-2 | CASSQRSAGAGETQYF | TGTGCCAGCAGCCAAAGGTCGGCGGGAGCGGGGGAGACCCAGTACTTC
TRBJ2-7 | - | - | TRBV7-2 | CASSLQGAYEQYF | TGTGCCAGCAGCCTACAGGGCGCCTACGAGCAGTACTTC
TRBJ1-2 | TRBD1 | - | TRBV5-4 | CASSLVGQGALGYTF | TGTGCCAGCAGCTTGGTAGGCCAGGGGGCGCTTGGCTACACCTTC
TRBJ2-7 | TRBD2 | few | TRBV7-2 | CASSLTGLAGRTF | TGTGCCAGCAGCTTAACGGGACTAGCGGGTAGGACTTTC
TRBJ2-1 | TRBD1 | - | TRBV4-2 | CASSQSHGQGLSSEQFF | TGTGCCAGCAGCCAATCCCACGGACAGGGACTGAGTAGTGAGCAGTTCTTC
TRBJ1-2 | TRBD1 | - | TRBV5-4 | CASTPWAQTGVNYGYTF | TGTGCCAGCACCCCTTGGGCCCAAACAGGGGTAAACTATGGCTACACCTTC
TRBJ1-6 | - | - | TRBV6-2/TRBV6-3 | CASSYSGPDRITDSPLHF | TGTGCCAGCAGTTATTCGGGTCCTGACAGGATTACCGACTCACCCCTCCACTTT
TRBJ2-7 | - | - | TRBV11-2 | CASSGGTVAYEQYF | TGTGCCAGCAGCGGAGGGACCGTTGCCTACGAGCAGTACTTC
TRBJ1-4 | - | - | TRBV7-9 | CASSLDRAAEKLFF | TGTGCCAGCAGCTTAGACAGGGCGGCTGAAAAACTGTTTTTT
TRBJ2-1 | TRBD2 | - | TRBV7-9 | CASSLASGGTGNEQFF | TGTGCCAGCAGCTTGGCTAGCGGGGGGACGGGGAATGAGCAGTTCTTC
TRBJ2-1 | TRBD2 | - | TRBV25-1 | CATTSGSYNEQFF | TGTGCCACCACTAGCGGTTCCTACAATGAGCAGTTCTTC
TRBJ2-1 | TRBD2 | - | TRBV11-2 | CASSFGEREGQGFF | TGTGCCAGCAGCTTCGGAGAGCGGGAGGGCCAGGGGTTCTTC
TRBJ2-3 | TRBD2 | once | TRBV18 | CASSPLPLAGELDTQYF | TGTGCCAGCTCACCCCTCCCTCTAGCGGGAGAATTGGATACGCAGTATTTT
TRBJ2-2 | TRBD1 | once | TRBV28 | CASSLTGQGPGELFF | TGTGCCAGCAGTTTAACAGGACAGGGGCCCGGGGAGCTGTTTTTT
TRBJ2-1 | TRBD2 | - | TRBV6-5 | CASSPGLAYNEQFF | TGTGCCAGCAGCCCGGGACTAGCTTACAATGAGCAGTTCTTC
TRBJ1-5 | TRBD1 | - | TRBV4-1 | CASSQDPGQGYQPQHF | TGCGCCAGCAGCCAAGATCCAGGACAGGGTTATCAGCCCCAGCATTTT
TRBJ1-2 | - | - | TRBV4-3 | CASSQGGGAGYTF | TGCGCCAGCAGCCAGGGTGGAGGAGCGGGCTACACCTTC
TRBJ2-3 | - | - | TRBV7-6 | CASSTFGGPNTDTQYF | TGTGCCAGCAGCACCTTCGGGGGGCCGAACACAGATACGCAGTATTTT
TRBJ1-1 | TRBD1 | - | TRBV4-3 | CASSRTWTGGDAAFF | TGCGCCAGCAGCCGAACGTGGACAGGGGGAGACGCAGCTTTCTTT
TRBJ1-1 | - | - | TRBV12-3/TRBV12-4 | CASSLGLRAEAFF | TGTGCCAGCAGTTTGGGTCTTCGGGCTGAAGCTTTCTTT
TRBJ1-1 | - | - | TRBV5-8 | CASSLTGRDTEAFF | TGTGCCAGCAGCTTGACAGGGAGGGACACTGAAGCTTTCTTT
TRBJ2-1 | - | once | TRBV9 | CASSAGGSSYNEQFF | TGTGCCAGCAGCGCCGGGGGTAGCTCCTACAATGAGCAGTTCTTC
TRBJ1-5 | TRBD1 | - | TRBV18 | CASSRGQGYNQPQHF | TGTGCCAGCTCAAGAGGACAGGGCTACAATCAGCCCCAGCATTTT
TRBJ2-3 | - | - | TRBV11-2 | CASSFIQGSDTQYF | TGTGCCAGCAGCTTCATACAGGGTTCAGATACGCAGTATTTT
TRBJ1-5 | TRBD1 | few | TRBV7-2 | CASSFGQGGNSNQPQHF | TGTGCCAGCAGCTTTGGACAGGGGGGGAATAGCAATCAGCCCCAGCATTTT
TRBJ1-5 | - | - | TRBV28 | CASSGADRPNQPQHF | TGTGCCAGCAGTGGGGCGGATAGACCCAATCAGCCCCAGCATTTT
TRBJ2-3 | TRBD2 | - | TRBV2 | CASKSGGPTDTQYF | TGTGCCAGCAAATCGGGGGGGCCTACAGATACGCAGTATTTT
TRBJ2-2 | - | - | TRBV4-3 | CASSQVREIGELFF | TGCGCCAGCAGCCAAGTCAGGGAAATCGGGGAGCTGTTTTTT
TRBJ2-3 | TRBD2 | - | TRBV7-2 | CASSLATGGVSTDTQYF | TGTGCCAGCAGCTTAGCGACTGGGGGGGTTAGCACAGATACGCAGTATTTT
TRBJ1-6 | TRBD1 | - | TRBV7-2 | CASSLSVTGVESPLHF | TGTGCCAGCAGCTTATCGGTGACAGGGGTGGAGTCACCCCTCCACTTT
TRBJ2-7 | - | - | TRBV7-9 | CASSSQTYEQYF | TGTGCCAGCAGCTCCCAGACCTACGAGCAGTACTTC
TRBJ1-1 | - | - | TRBV28 | CASRPQSYPNTEAFF | TGTGCCAGCAGACCGCAAAGCTACCCGAACACTGAAGCTTTCTTT
TRBJ1-2 | TRBD1 | few | TRBV25-1 | CASTSRLGGKGYTF | TGTGCCAGCACCTCCCGATTAGGGGGCAAAGGCTACACCTTC
TRBJ2-1 | - | - | TRBV7-8 | CASSLGGAVNEQFF | TGTGCCAGCAGCTTGGGTGGGGCTGTTAATGAGCAGTTCTTC
TRBJ2-7 | - | - | TRBV27 | CASRSPSSYEQYF | TGTGCCAGCAGGTCCCCTAGCTCCTACGAGCAGTACTTC
TRBJ2-7 | - | - | TRBV12-3/TRBV12-4 | CASSFGARGEQYF | TGTGCCAGCAGTTTCGGAGCCCGAGGAGAGCAGTACTTC
TRBJ1-1 | TRBD1 | - | TRBV7-2 | CASSLRWTGVNTEAFF | TGTGCCAGCAGCCTCCGCTGGACAGGGGTGAACACTGAAGCTTTCTTT
TRBJ1-2 | TRBD1 | - | TRBV28 | CASRDLQGAQVYGYTF | TGTGCCAGCAGGGATTTACAGGGGGCGCAAGTCTATGGCTACACCTTC
TRBJ1-2 | TRBD1 | - | TRBV28 | CASSLSGTGLANYGYTF | TGTGCCAGCAGTTTATCAGGGACAGGGCTAGCTAACTATGGCTACACCTTC
TRBJ2-2 | - | - | TRBV5-4 | CASIGREKAFTGELFF | TGTGCCAGCATCGGCAGGGAAAAGGCGTTCACCGGGGAGCTGTTTTTT
TRBJ1-1 | TRBD1 | - | TRBV25-1 | CASSSDRGNTEAFF | TGTGCCAGCAGTTCGGACAGGGGGAACACTGAAGCTTTCTTT
TRBJ2-5 | TRBD2 | - | TRBV4-3 | CASSQQLAAETQYF | TGCGCCAGCAGCCAACAACTAGCGGCGGAGACCCAGTACTTC
TRBJ1-1 | - | - | TRBV20-1 | CSARVVREAFF | TGCAGTGCTAGAGTAGTGAGGGAGGCTTTCTTT
TRBJ2-6 | - | - | TRBV19 | CASSGAGLFSGANVLTF | TGTGCCAGTAGTGGGGCCGGCCTGTTCTCTGGGGCCAACGTCCTGACTTTC
TRBJ2-7 | - | - | TRBV29-1 | CSVRKAGSYEQYF | TGCAGCGTCCGTAAGGCGGGGTCCTACGAGCAGTACTTC
TRBJ1-1 | - | - | TRBV7-2 | CASSQTVTYEAFF | TGTGCCAGCAGCCAGACAGTTACCTATGAAGCTTTCTTT
TRBJ1-4 | - | - | TRBV7-2 | CASSLEGVGEKLFF | TGTGCCAGCAGTTTAGAGGGGGTAGGGGAAAAACTGTTTTTT
TRBJ1-1 | TRBD1 | - | TRBV5-1 | CASSLMWDSNTEAFF | TGCGCCAGCAGCTTAATGTGGGACAGTAACACTGAAGCTTTCTTT
TRBJ2-7 | - | - | TRBV7-2 | CASSLERARYEQYF | TGTGCCAGCAGCTTAGAGAGGGCCCGCTACGAGCAGTACTTC
TRBJ1-2 | TRBD1 | few | TRBV11-3 | CASSLDRGGSGYTF | TGTGCCAGCAGCTTGGACAGGGGCGGGAGTGGCTACACCTTC
TRBJ2-1 | - | few | TRBV5-4 | CASSPGSQYNEQFF | TGTGCCAGCAGCCCGGGAAGTCAATACAATGAGCAGTTCTTC